This note documents a single T cell receptor beta chain sequence. Its antigen is undetermined. This specimen comes from a study of cytomegalovirus exposure and HLA in healthy donors. Background on the study: Most genotyped donors, 81% of around 370, had Caucasian-associated genetic ancestry. Notes on the study in general: Most sequenced TCRs were rare (though some public TCRs occurred in many donors). One later analysis reportedly identified an Asian-associated ancestry cluster that showed fewer N-insertions than the roughly 720-donor mean. In a later analysis, a missense DCLRE1C variant was linked to TCR beta V- and J-gene trimming.

Primers for the PCR totalled 60 Vbeta and 13 Jbeta. TCRdb's table, derived via immunoSEQ multiplex PCR, lists solely in-frame clones and lacks some. This sample has 200,000 to 300,000 clones, with 80% to 90% found just once. The CDR3 loop spans 13 amino acids. With 4 bases removed from V and 2 bases from J, the gap between germline ends came to 9 bases. Germline CDR1 SGHNT, CDR2 YYREEE (reference sequence). Sequencing used PBMCs. The receptor was derived from a woman between 40 and 50 years old in good health and CMV-seropositive. The V gene is TRBV5-4, the J gene TRBJ1-1; a possible D gene is TRBD1 (6 bases). CDR3 nucleotides: TGTGCCAGCAGCAAAGGGGGAAACACTGAAGCTTTCTTT. Translating gives CASSKGGNTEAFF.